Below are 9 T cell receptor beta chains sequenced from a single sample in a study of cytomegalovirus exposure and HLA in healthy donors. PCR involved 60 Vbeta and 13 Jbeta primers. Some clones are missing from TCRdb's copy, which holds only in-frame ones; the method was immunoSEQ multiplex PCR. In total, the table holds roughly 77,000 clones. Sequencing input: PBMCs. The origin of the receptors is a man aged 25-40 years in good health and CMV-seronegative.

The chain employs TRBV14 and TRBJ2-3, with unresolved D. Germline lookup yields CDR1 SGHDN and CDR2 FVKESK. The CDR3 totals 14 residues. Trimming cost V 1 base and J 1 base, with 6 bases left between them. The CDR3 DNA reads TGTGCCAGCAGCCAAGGGCTTGGCACAGATACGCAGTATTTT. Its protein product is CASSQGLGTDTQYF. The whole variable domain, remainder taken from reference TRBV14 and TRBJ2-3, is EAGVTQFPSHSVIEKGQTVTLRCDPISGHDNLYWYRRVMGKEIKFLLHFVKESKQDESGMPNNRFLAERTGGTYSTLKVQPAELEDSGVYFCASSQGLGTDTQYFGPGTRLTVL.

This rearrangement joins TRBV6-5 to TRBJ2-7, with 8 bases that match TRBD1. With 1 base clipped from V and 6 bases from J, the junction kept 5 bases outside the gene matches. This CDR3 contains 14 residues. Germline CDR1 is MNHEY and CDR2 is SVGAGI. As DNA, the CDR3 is TGTGCCAGCAGTTACTTGGACAGGGATGGCGAGCAGTACTTC. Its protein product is CASSYLDRDGEQYF.

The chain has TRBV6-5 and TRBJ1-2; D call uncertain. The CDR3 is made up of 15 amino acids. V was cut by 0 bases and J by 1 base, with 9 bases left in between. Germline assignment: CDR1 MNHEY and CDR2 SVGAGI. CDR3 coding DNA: TGTGCCAGCAGTTACTCGATTGCAGTTAACTATGGCTACACCTTC. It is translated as CASSYSIAVNYGYTF.

CDR3 sequence: CASSPRVAYGYTF. The DNA of the CDR3 is TGTGCCAGCAGTCCTCGGGTCGCATATGGCTACACCTTC. The chain is built from TRBV6-5 and TRBJ1-2, with D uncertain. Germline lookup yields CDR1 MNHEY and CDR2 SVGAGI. The CDR3 is made up of 13 amino acids. V gave up 5 bases and J gave up 5 bases, with 12 bases separating them.

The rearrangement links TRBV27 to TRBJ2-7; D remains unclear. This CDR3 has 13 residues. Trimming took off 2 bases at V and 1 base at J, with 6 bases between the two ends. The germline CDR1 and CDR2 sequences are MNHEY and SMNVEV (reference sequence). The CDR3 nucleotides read TGTGCCAGCAGTTTAAAGCTGTCCTACGAGCAGTACTTC. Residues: CASSLKLSYEQYF.

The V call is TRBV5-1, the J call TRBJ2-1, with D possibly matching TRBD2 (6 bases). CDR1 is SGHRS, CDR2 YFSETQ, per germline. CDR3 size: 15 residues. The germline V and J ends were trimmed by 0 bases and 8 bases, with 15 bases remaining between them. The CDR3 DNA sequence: TGCGCCAGCAGCTTGGAGGGGAGGTCCCATCATGAGCAGTTCTTC. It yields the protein CASSLEGRSHHEQFF.

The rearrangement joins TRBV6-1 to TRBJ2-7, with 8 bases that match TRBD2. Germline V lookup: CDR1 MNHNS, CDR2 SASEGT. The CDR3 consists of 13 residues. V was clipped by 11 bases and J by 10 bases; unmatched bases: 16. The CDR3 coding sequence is TGTGCCGGTGCTAACTCTCAAGCGGGGGACCAGTACTTC. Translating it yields CAGANSQAGDQYF.

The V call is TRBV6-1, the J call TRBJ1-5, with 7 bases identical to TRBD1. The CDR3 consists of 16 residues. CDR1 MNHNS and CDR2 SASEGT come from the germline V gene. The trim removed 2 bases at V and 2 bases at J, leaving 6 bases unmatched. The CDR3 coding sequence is TGTGCCAGCAGTGAAAGGAGGGGGCAGGGCAATCAGCCCCAGCATTTT. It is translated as CASSERRGQGNQPQHF.

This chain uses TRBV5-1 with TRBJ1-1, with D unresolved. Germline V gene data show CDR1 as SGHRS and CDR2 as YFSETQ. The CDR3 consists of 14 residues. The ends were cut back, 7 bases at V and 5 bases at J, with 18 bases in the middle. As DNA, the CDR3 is TGCGCCAGCTCTCTCGGGCCCGAGGGAACTGAAGCTTTCTTT. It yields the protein CASSLGPEGTEAFF.